This passage covers 28 T cell receptor beta chains from one sample sequenced in a study of cytomegalovirus exposure and HLA in healthy donors. Measured with immunoSEQ multiplex PCR; TCRdb has only the in-frame clones, and not every one. The data hold 260,000 or so clones, with approximately 90% observed a single time. Sequenced: PBMCs. These receptors originate from a woman aged 18 to 35 in good health and CMV-seronegative.

The V and J genes are TRBV28 and TRBJ1-6, with 7 bases aligning to TRBD1. The CDR3 covers 15 residues. CDR1 and CDR2 (germline): MDHEN, SYDVKM. Trimming took 2 bases from V and 8 from J; bases not matched to a gene: 6. CDR3 loop: CASSLEDRIDSPLHF. CDR3 nucleotide sequence: TGTGCCAGCAGTTTAGAGGACAGGATTGATTCACCCCTCCACTTT.

The chain joins TRBV29-1 to TRBJ2-1; 9 nucleotides line up with TRBD1. CDR1 is SQVTM and CDR2 is ANQGSEA in the germline V gene. The junction had 2 bases not matched to a gene; V was cut back by 2 bases and J by 3 bases. The length of the CDR3 is 14 residues. The CDR3, as DNA: TGCAGCGTTGAAAAGGGACAGGGCTACAATGAGCAGTTCTTC. Protein product: CSVEKGQGYNEQFF.

The J gene is TRBJ2-7, the V gene TRBV5-1; 11 bases map to TRBD2. Germline CDR1 reads SGHRS; CDR2 reads YFSETQ. The CDR3 extends over 16 amino acids. Losses at the gene ends were 2 bases for V and 5 bases for J; bases not matched to a gene: 9. The CDR3 region is CASSLLAGVPLNEQYF. The CDR3 DNA reads as TGCGCCAGCAGCTTACTAGCGGGAGTCCCCCTGAACGAGCAGTACTTC.

The rearrangement joins TRBV29-1 to TRBJ2-1, with 11 bases fitting TRBD2. Germline CDR1 SQVTM, CDR2 ANQGSEA. The CDR3 length is 12 residues. The junction had 4 bases not matched to a gene; V was cut back by 6 bases and J by 9 bases. CDR3 sequence reads: CSVPTSGTEQFF. Here the CDR3 DNA reads TGCAGCGTCCCGACTAGCGGGACTGAGCAGTTCTTC.

The J gene is TRBJ2-7, the V gene TRBV27; 10 bases map to TRBD1. CDR1 is MNHEY, CDR2 SMNVEV, per germline (reference sequence). The V and J ends lost 6 bases and 5 bases, in that order; junction bases with no gene match: 7. The CDR3 extends over 14 amino acids. The CDR3 reads CASSRQGATHEQYF. The DNA for the CDR3 is TGTGCCAGCAGCCGACAGGGGGCGACCCACGAGCAGTACTTC.

The gene calls are TRBV7-9 and TRBJ1-5; possible D gene TRBD1, 6 bases. Germline V gives CDR1 SEHNR, CDR2 FQNEAQ (reference sequence). This CDR3 region has 16 residues. Trimming stripped 5 bases from V and 4 bases from J, with 18 bases between. The CDR3 bases are TGTGCCAGCAGCCTGGGGGGGACAACTTATAATCAGCCCCAGCATTTT. It encodes CASSLGGTTYNQPQHF.

Only a few counts were recorded for this clone. The DNA of the CDR3 is TGTGCCAGCAGTTCTGGGGGCATGGAGTCCTACGAGCAGTACTTC. It translates to CASSSGGMESYEQYF. This chain connects TRBV28 to TRBJ2-7; D may be TRBD1 (6 bases). The CDR3 has 15 amino acids. The V and J ends lost 4 bases and 1 base respectively, with 14 bases between them. Germline V gives CDR1 MDHEN, CDR2 SYDVKM.

This sequence joins TRBV25-1 and TRBJ2-5; D remains ambiguous. Germline V gives CDR1 MGHDK, CDR2 SYGVNS. V lost 8 bases and J 5 bases, leaving 9 bases between the germline ends. This CDR3 contains 11 residues. The CDR3 DNA reads TGTGCCAGCCGAACCGGGGAGACCCAGTACTTC. It yields the protein CASRTGETQYF.

The V and J genes are TRBV29-1 and TRBJ2-3; a possible D gene is TRBD2 (6 bases). Between the trimmed V and J ends, which lost 4 bases and 0 bases, there was a span of 8 bases. The germline V gene has CDR1 SQVTM and CDR2 ANQGSEA. This CDR3 contains 13 residues. CDR3 DNA sequence: TGCAGCGTTGGCGGGACGAGCACAGATACGCAGTATTTT. Amino acids: CSVGGTSTDTQYF.

V usage is TRBV25-1 and J usage is TRBJ1-2; possible D gene TRBD1, 5 bases. Trimming shortened V by 3 bases and J by 6 bases, and 14 bases separated the two germline ends. The CDR3 is made up of 14 amino acids. Per germline, CDR1 MGHDK and CDR2 SYGVNS. CDR3 protein: CASSDHGASNGYTF. CDR3 nucleotides: TGTGCCAGCAGTGACCATGGGGCCAGCAATGGCTACACCTTC.

This chain links TRBV19 with TRBJ2-7, with TRBD1 as a possible D gene (5 bases). V shed 3 bases and J shed 3 bases, with 18 bases lying between them. This CDR3 region has 16 residues. Germline assignment: CDR1 LNHDA and CDR2 SQIVND (reference sequence). The CDR3 nucleotides read TGTGCCAGTAGTATCGGGCAGGGTGAACCGTACTACGAGCAGTACTTC. Residues: CASSIGQGEPYYEQYF.

The chain employs TRBV2 and TRBJ2-1, with D possibly TRBD2 on 5 matching bases. This CDR3 contains 15 residues. Germline lookup yields CDR1 SNHLY and CDR2 FYNNEI. The ends were cut back, 5 bases at V and 5 bases at J, with 16 bases in the middle. Here the CDR3 reads CASSPSVAHDNEQFF. The CDR3 DNA is TGTGCCAGCAGTCCGTCGGTAGCGCATGACAATGAGCAGTTCTTC.

The chain combines TRBV5-6 with TRBJ2-7; no reliable D call. V lost 1 base and J lost 2, with 10 bases in between. Germline V gene sequence: CDR1 SGHDT, CDR2 YYEEEE. The CDR3 sequence is 14 residues long. CDR3 loop: CASSLFDTAYEQYF. The CDR3 DNA follows: TGTGCCAGCAGCTTGTTTGACACAGCCTACGAGCAGTACTTC. Combining the CDR3 with reference TRBV5-6 and TRBJ2-7 gives the whole variable domain DAGVTQSPTHLIKTRGQQVTLRCSPKSGHDTVSWYQQALGQGPQFIFQYYEEEERQRGNFPDRFSGHQFPNYSSELNVNALLLGDSALYLCASSLFDTAYEQYFGPGTRLTVT.

The rearrangement uses TRBV18 and TRBJ2-7; TRBD1 matches 8 bases. This CDR3 has 18 residues. The ends lost 3 bases at V and 3 bases at J; junction bases unmatched: 16. Germline CDR1 reads KGHSH; CDR2 reads LQKENI. CDR3 nucleotide sequence: TGTGCCAGCTCACCGATCGGACAGGGCTTCTCCTTGAACTACGAGCAGTACTTC. Translated, it gives CASSPIGQGFSLNYEQYF.

The CDR3 sequence: CASSLGDSHQYEQYF. The CDR3 DNA sequence: TGCGCCAGCAGCCTCGGGGACAGCCACCAATACGAGCAGTACTTC. This chain joins TRBV5-1 and TRBJ2-7; 7 bases match TRBD1. The CDR3 totals 15 residues. The ends lost 4 bases at V and 4 bases at J; junction bases unmatched: 11. Germline V gene sequence: CDR1 SGHRS, CDR2 YFSETQ.

The chain carries TRBV28 and TRBJ2-1, with D possibly matching TRBD2 (5 bases). The germline CDR1 and CDR2 sequences are MDHEN and SYDVKM. Trimming removed 6 bases from V and 7 bases from J, with 16 bases in between. The CDR3 runs to 14 residues. This CDR3 reads CASRWGEGVNEQFF. The CDR3 DNA follows: TGTGCCAGCAGATGGGGAGAGGGTGTGAATGAGCAGTTCTTC.

The chain carries TRBV2 and TRBJ2-1; TRBD2 aligns across 10 bases. CDR1 is SNHLY, CDR2 FYNNEI, per germline. Germline trimming cut 4 bases from V and 4 bases from J; bases unmatched to any gene: 4. The CDR3 loop spans 15 amino acids. CDR3 coding DNA: TGTGCCAGCAGTGTTAGCGGGAGGAATTACAATGAGCAGTTCTTC. Translating it yields CASSVSGRNYNEQFF.

J is TRBJ2-6 and V is TRBV28, with a weak D call TRBD1 (6 bases). Germline V gene lookup returns CDR1 MDHEN and CDR2 SYDVKM. Between the trimmed V and J ends, which lost 5 bases and 0 bases, there was a span of 14 bases. The CDR3 covers 17 residues. CDR3 protein: CASSLQGSASGANVLTF. Written as DNA, the CDR3 is TGTGCCAGCAGTCTACAGGGATCAGCCTCTGGGGCCAACGTCCTGACTTTC.

The chain has TRBV9 and TRBJ2-7, with 9 bases lining up with TRBD2. The V gene's germline CDR1 is SGDLS and CDR2 YYNGEE. V was clipped by 0 bases and J by 6 bases; unmatched bases: 7. This CDR3 has 15 residues. Written as DNA, the CDR3 is TGTGCCAGCAGCGTAGGGGTAGCGGGAGTCGGCGAGCAGTACTTC. Its translation: CASSVGVAGVGEQYF.

The gene calls are TRBV7-2 and TRBJ2-5, with D unclear. CDR3 size: 14 residues. V lost 0 bases to trimming and J lost 3 bases, with 8 bases between them. From germline, CDR1 is SGHTA and CDR2 FQGNSA. The CDR3 bases are TGTGCCAGCAGCTTAGCGCTAGGTGAAGAGACCCAGTACTTC. Its translation is CASSLALGEETQYF.

This clone has a count of ten or more. V usage is TRBV5-1 and J usage is TRBJ2-7; TRBD1 matches at 9 bases. Germline values: CDR1 SGHRS, CDR2 YFSETQ. V trimming: 0 bases; J trimming: 5 bases; junction bases outside the gene matches: 3. The CDR3 runs to 14 residues. CDR3 DNA: TGCGCCAGCAGCTTGGACGGACAGGGGAACGAGCAGTACTTC. This sequence encodes CASSLDGQGNEQYF. Together with reference TRBV5-1 and TRBJ2-7, the CDR3 gives the full variable domain: KAGVTQTPRYLIKTRGQQVTLSCSPISGHRSVSWYQQTPGQGLQFLFEYFSETQRNKGNFPGRFSGRQFSNSRSEMNVSTLELGDSALYLCASSLDGQGNEQYFGPGTRLTVT.

The V gene is TRBV6-5, the J gene TRBJ1-2; no reliable D call. V lost 0 bases and J 5 bases, leaving 13 bases between the germline ends. The CDR3 totals 15 residues. CDR1 is MNHEY, CDR2 SVGAGI, per germline. CDR3 sequence (DNA): TGTGCCAGCAGTTACTCGCAGGCCCCAGGTTATGGCTACACCTTC. The encoded protein is CASSYSQAPGYGYTF.

This chain joins TRBV5-1 and TRBJ1-1; D gene unclear. CDR1 and CDR2 (germline): SGHRS, YFSETQ. This CDR3 spans 13 amino acids. Trimming left V 0 bases short and J 4 bases short, with 7 bases between. DNA of the CDR3: TGCGCCAGCAGCTTGGATGGCGGCACTGAAGCTTTCTTT. This gives the protein CASSLDGGTEAFF.

The chain links TRBV18 to TRBJ2-7; 8 nucleotides line up with TRBD2. V was pared by 2 bases and J by 0 bases, with 6 bases of the junction left unmatched. In germline, CDR1 is KGHSH, CDR2 LQKENI. The CDR3 has 16 residues. The DNA for the CDR3 is TGTGCCAGCTCACCAATATCTAGCGGGTACTCCTACGAGCAGTACTTC. Translation gives CASSPISSGYSYEQYF.

This chain joins TRBV28 and TRBJ2-7, with TRBD2 identical over 7 bases. V lost 2 bases, J lost 2 bases, and 6 bases stayed unmatched. The germline CDR1 and CDR2 sequences are MDHEN and SYDVKM. CDR3 length: 15 residues. For the CDR3, the DNA is TGTGCCAGCAGTTTAACTCCTAGCGGACCCTACGAGCAGTACTTC. As protein: CASSLTPSGPYEQYF.

In DNA, the CDR3 is TGCGCCAGCGCCGACAGGGACAACCCCTACGAGCAGTACTTC. Its protein product is CASADRDNPYEQYF. J is TRBJ2-7 and V is TRBV5-1; 7 bases are a match to TRBD1. With V trimmed by 7 bases and J by 2 bases, 9 bases remained unmatched. Per the germline V gene, CDR1 is SGHRS and CDR2 is YFSETQ. This CDR3 region has 14 residues.

The chain has TRBV4-1 and TRBJ1-2, with a possible D match to TRBD1 (5 bases). Trimming took 3 bases from V and 1 from J, leaving 21 bases between them. This CDR3 has 18 residues. The germline CDR1 and CDR2 sequences are MGHRA and YSYEKL. DNA for the CDR3: TGCGCCAGCAGCCAGCCCGTCTCGGGAGGGGATAATAACTATGGCTACACCTTC. Its protein is CASSQPVSGGDNNYGYTF.

The J gene is TRBJ1-5, the V gene TRBV5-1; 9 bases fit TRBD1. V dropped 5 bases and J dropped 0; count of bases not matched to a gene: 9. Germline loops: CDR1 SGHRS, CDR2 YFSETQ. The CDR3 runs to 17 residues. The CDR3 DNA is TGCGCCAGCAGACCCGGGACAGGGTTGAATAGCAATCAGCCCCAGCATTTT. Amino acid sequence: CASRPGTGLNSNQPQHF.